Below, 2 T cell receptor beta chains from the same sample are listed, as sequenced in a study of blood T cells in healthy people across ages (dated by TCRdb to about 2015). Receptor libraries were prepared by 5' RACE. Sequencing relied on an Illumina HiSeq 2500. The second PCR ran for roughly 6 to 11 cycles and used a J-beta primer mix along with a sample-barcoded 5' primer. The public reads were run again by TCRdb, first through fastp at Q25 and then through MiXCR, and only productive beta chains were kept. CDR3 protein duplicates are merged, each entry listing the most common genes and DNA. Counted in this sample were approximately 810,000 distinct CDR3 sequences; under 40% of them appeared once. The ten largest make up 10% to 15% of the sample. Sequenced sample: blood. Source of these receptors: a man aged 18 to 29 in good health.

This clonotype was detected ten times or more. The rearrangement links TRBV12-3 or TRBV12-4 to TRBJ2-3, with TRBD2 identical over 8 bases. The CDR3 has 12 amino acids. J gave up 6 bases and V 8 bases, and 4 bases lay outside the gene matches. As DNA, the CDR3 is TGTGCCAGCCGGTTAGCGGGGGATACGCAGTATTTT. Its protein is CASRLAGDTQYF.

This clonotype was detected many times. V and J are TRBV12-3 or TRBV12-4 and TRBJ2-1, with no clear D. CDR3 length: 12 amino acids. The V end was cut by 3 bases, the J end by 7 bases, with 7 bases between. The CDR3 is CASSFAGNEQFF. Here the CDR3 DNA reads TGTGCCAGCAGTTTTGCCGGGAATGAGCAGTTCTTC.